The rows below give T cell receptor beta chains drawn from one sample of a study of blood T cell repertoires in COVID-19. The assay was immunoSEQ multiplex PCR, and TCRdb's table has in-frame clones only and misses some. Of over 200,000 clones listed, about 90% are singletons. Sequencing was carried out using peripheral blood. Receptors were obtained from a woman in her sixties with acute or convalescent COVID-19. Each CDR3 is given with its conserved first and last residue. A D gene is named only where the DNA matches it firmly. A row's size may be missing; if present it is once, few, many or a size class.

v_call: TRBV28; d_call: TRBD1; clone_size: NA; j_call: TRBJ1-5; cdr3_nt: TGTGCCAGCACCCCGACAGGGGCAGTTCAGCCCCAGCATTTT; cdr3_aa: CASTPTGAVQPQHF
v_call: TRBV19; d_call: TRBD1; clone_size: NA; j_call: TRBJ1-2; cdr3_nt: TGTGCCAGCCGTCTCCCGGGACAGGGGGCGTCAGGTGGCTACACCTTC; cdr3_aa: CASRLPGQGASGGYTF
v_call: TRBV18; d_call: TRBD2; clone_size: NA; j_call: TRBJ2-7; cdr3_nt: TGTGCCAGCTCACCTTTCACGGCAGTCGGGAGGGACGAGCAGTACTTC; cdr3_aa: CASSPFTAVGRDEQYF
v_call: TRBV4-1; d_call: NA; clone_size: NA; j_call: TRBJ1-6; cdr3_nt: TGCGCCAGCAGCCAAGATAAAGGGGTTGGGTCACCCCTCCACTTT; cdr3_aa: CASSQDKGVGSPLHF
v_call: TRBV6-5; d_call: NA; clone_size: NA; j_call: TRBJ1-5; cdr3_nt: TGTGCCGGAGACGGGGGTAGCAATCAGCCCCAGCATTTT; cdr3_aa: CAGDGGSNQPQHF
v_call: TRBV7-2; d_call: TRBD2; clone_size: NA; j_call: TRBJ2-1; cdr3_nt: TGTGCCAGCAGCTTAGTGGGACTAGCTCTGAGCTCCTACAATGAGCAGTTCTTC; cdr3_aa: CASSLVGLALSSYNEQFF
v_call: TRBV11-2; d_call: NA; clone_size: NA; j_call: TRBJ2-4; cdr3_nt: TGTGCCAGCAGCTTAGGGCAGGGGGGCAAAAACATTCAGTACTTC; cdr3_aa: CASSLGQGGKNIQYF
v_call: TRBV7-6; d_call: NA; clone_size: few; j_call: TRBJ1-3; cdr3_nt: TGTGCCAGCAGCTTCTCAGACTCTGGAAACACCATATATTTT; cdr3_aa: CASSFSDSGNTIYF
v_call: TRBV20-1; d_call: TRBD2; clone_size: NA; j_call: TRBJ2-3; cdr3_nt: TGCAGTAACGGGAGGGATACGCAGTATTTT; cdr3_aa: CSNGRDTQYF
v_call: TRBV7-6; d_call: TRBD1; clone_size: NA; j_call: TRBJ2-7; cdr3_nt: TGTGCCAGCAGCTTAAGGCGCGCCGGGACAGGGTCTGGCGAGCAGTACTTC; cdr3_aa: CASSLRRAGTGSGEQYF
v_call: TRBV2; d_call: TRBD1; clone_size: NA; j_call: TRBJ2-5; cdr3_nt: TGTGCCACCAGGACAGGGGGACAAGAGACCCAGTACTTC; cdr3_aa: CATRTGGQETQYF
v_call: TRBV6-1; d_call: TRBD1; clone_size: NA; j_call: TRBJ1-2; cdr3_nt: TGTGCCAGCAGTGATGACAGGGGCGATATTAACTATGGCTACACCTTC; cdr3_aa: CASSDDRGDINYGYTF
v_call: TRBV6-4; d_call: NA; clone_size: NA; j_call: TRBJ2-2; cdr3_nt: TGTGCCAGCAGTCCTGGGGCCCGCCTCACCGGGGAGCTGTTTTTT; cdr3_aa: CASSPGARLTGELFF
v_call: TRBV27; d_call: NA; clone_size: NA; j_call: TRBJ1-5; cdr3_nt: TGTGCCAGCAGTTGGACACCTAGCAATCAGCCCCAGCATTTT; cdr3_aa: CASSWTPSNQPQHF
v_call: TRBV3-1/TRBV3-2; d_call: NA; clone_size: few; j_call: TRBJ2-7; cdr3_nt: TGTGCCAGCAGCTTCATAGGGGGGGGGCGGGAGAGCTCCTACGAGCAGTACTTC; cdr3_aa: CASSFIGGGRESSYEQYF
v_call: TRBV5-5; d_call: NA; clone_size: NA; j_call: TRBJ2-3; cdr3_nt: TGTGCCAGCAGCTTGGACAAAAGCACAGATACGCAGTATTTT; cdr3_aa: CASSLDKSTDTQYF
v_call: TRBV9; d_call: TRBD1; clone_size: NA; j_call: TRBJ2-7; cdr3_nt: TGTGCCAGCAGCGTAGAAGGACAGGATATTTACGAGCAGTACTTC; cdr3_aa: CASSVEGQDIYEQYF
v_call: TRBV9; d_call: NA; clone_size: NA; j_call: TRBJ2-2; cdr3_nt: TGTGCCAGCAGCGCATGGGACTTCCGACTTGCGAACACCGGGGAGCTGTTTTTT; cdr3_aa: CASSAWDFRLANTGELFF
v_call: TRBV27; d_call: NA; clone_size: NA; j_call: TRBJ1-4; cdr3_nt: TGTGCCAGCAGTTTGTTGGCCCTCCCGTACGAAAAACTGTTTTTT; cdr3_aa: CASSLLALPYEKLFF
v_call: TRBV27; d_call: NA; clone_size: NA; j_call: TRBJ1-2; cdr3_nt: TGTGCCAGCAGCCTCCGATTAGGGGCTATGGGCTACACCTTC; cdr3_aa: CASSLRLGAMGYTF
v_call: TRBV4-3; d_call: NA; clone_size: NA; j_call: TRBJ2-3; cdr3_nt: TGCGCCAGCAGCCAAGATGTCGGGAGCACAGATACGCAGTATTTT; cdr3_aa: CASSQDVGSTDTQYF
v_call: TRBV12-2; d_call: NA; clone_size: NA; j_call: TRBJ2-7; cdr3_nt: TGTGCAAGTCGCTTTCCTACCAAGCCGAGATCGGGACTAGCGGGAGTAGCGTCGTACGAGCAGTACTTC; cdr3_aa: CASRFPTKPRSGLAGVASYEQYF
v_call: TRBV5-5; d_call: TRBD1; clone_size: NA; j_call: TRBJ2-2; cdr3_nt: TGTGCCAGCAGCTTTGACAGGGTCGGGGAGCTGTTTTTT; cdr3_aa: CASSFDRVGELFF
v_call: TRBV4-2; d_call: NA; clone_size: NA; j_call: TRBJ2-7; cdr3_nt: TGTGCCAGCAGCCCGGGGGAGGTGAAGAGAGAGCAGTACTTC; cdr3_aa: CASSPGEVKREQYF
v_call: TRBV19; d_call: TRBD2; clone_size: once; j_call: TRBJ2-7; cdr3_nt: TGTGCCAGTTCCCTAGCGGGGGGCCCCTACGAGCAGTACTTC; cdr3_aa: CASSLAGGPYEQYF
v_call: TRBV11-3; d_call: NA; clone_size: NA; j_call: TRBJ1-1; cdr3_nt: TGTGCCAGCAGCCCCCGAACCGGGACACCGAACACTGAAGCTTTCTTT; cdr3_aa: CASSPRTGTPNTEAFF
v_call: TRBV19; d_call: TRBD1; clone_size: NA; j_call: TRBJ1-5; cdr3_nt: TGTGCCAGTAGCCGGGACAGGGCTAATCAGCCCCAGCATTTT; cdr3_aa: CASSRDRANQPQHF
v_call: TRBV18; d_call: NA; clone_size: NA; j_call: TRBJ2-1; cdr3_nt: TGTGCCAGCTCACCAAGGACAGGGGCCGGGACTAGCGATCGCAATGAGCAGTTCTTC; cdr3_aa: CASSPRTGAGTSDRNEQFF
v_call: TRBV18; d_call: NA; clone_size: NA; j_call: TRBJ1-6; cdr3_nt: TGTGCCAGCTCACCAGAACGGTACTATAATTCACCCCTCCACTTT; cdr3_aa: CASSPERYYNSPLHF
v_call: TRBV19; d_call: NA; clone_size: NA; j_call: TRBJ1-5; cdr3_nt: TGTGCCAGTAGTATAATTGCGGCGGGGCATAGCAATCAGCCCCAGCATTTT; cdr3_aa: CASSIIAAGHSNQPQHF
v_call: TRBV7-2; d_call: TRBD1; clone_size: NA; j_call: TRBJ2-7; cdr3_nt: TGTGCCAGCAGCTTAGGGGGACAGGGTTTCTACGAGCAGTACTTC; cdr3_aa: CASSLGGQGFYEQYF
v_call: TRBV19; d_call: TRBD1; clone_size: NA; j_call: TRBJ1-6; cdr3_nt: TGTGCCAGTAGTTGGTACAGGGGAGAGGCCTATAATTCACCCCTCCACTTT; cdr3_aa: CASSWYRGEAYNSPLHF
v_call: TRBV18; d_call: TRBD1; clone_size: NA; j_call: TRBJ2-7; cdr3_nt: TGTGCCAGCTCACCGACAGGGAGCTCCTACGAGCAGTACTTC; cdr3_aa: CASSPTGSSYEQYF
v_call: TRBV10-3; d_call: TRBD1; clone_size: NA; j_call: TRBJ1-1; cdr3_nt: TGTGCCATCAGGGGGACAGAAGACACTGAAGCTTTCTTT; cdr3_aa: CAIRGTEDTEAFF
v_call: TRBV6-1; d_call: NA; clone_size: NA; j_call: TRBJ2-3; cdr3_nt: TGTGCCAGCAGTGAAGTTGGGGCAGTCCAGGGCTATACGCAGTATTTT; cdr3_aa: CASSEVGAVQGYTQYF
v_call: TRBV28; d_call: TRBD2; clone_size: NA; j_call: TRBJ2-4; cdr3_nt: TGTGCCAGCAGACGTCCAATCGGGGGGAGCAAAAACATTCAGTACTTC; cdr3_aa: CASRRPIGGSKNIQYF
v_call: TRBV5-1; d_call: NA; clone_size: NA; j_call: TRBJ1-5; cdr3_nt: TGCGCCAGCAGCTTGAATAGCGGGAGCCAGCCCCAGCATTTT; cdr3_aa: CASSLNSGSQPQHF
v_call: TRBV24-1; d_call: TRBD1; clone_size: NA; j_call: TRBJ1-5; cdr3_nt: TGTGCCACCAGTGATAACAGGGGTTTCGGGGTCCAGCATTTT; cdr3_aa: CATSDNRGFGVQHF
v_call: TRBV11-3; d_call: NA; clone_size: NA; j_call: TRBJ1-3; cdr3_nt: TGTGCCAGCAGCTTAGAAGTTGGGGGCCGCTCTGGAAACACCATATATTTT; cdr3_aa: CASSLEVGGRSGNTIYF
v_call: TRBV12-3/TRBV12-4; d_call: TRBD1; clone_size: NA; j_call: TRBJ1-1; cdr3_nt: TGTGCCAGCAGCGGGACAGGGGGCTTAGGGGCTTTCTTT; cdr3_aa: CASSGTGGLGAFF
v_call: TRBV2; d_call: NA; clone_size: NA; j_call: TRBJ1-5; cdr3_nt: TGTGCCAGCAGTGAAGAAATCGGGAGGTCGCCCCAGCATTTT; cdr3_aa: CASSEEIGRSPQHF
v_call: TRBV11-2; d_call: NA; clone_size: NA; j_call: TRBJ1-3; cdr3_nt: TGTGCCAGCAGCTTAGATCGCGCGTTCTCTGGAAACACCATATATTTT; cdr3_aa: CASSLDRAFSGNTIYF
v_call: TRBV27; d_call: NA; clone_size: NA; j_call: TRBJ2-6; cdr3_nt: TGTGCCAGCAGTAGGGGGTATGGGGCCAACGTCCTGACTTTC; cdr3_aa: CASSRGYGANVLTF
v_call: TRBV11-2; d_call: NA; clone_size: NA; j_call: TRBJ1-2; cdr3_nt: TGTGCCAGCAGCTTTGATGAGAACTATGGCTACACCTTC; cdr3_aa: CASSFDENYGYTF
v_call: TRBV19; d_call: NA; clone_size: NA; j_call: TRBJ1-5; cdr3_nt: TGTGCCAGTAGTATTTCGAGGGGGAATCAGCCCCAGCATTTT; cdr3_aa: CASSISRGNQPQHF
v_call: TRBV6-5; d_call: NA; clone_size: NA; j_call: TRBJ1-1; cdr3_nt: TGTGCCAGCATCGGGGGGGGCCTAAACACTGAAGCTTTCTTT; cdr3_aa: CASIGGGLNTEAFF
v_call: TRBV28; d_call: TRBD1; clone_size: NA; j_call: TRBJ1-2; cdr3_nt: TGTGCCAGCAGTGTCGACAGGGAGGGCTACACCTTC; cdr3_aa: CASSVDREGYTF
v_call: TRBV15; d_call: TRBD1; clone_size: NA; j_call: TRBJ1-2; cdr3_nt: TGTGCCACCAGCAGCCGGACAGGGGGCGCTGGCTACACCTTC; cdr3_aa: CATSSRTGGAGYTF
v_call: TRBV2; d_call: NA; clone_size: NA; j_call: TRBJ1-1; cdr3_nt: TGTGCCAGCAGCCCAGGGCGGAACACTGAAGCTTTCTTT; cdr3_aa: CASSPGRNTEAFF
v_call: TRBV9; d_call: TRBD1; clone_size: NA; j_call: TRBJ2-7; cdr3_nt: TGTGCCAGCAGCGTAGACGGACAGGGGGCTGGCGAGCAGTACTTC; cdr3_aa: CASSVDGQGAGEQYF
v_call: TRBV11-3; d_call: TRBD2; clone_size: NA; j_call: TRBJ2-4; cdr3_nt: TGTGCCAGCAGCTTTAGCGGGAAAAACATTCAGTACTTC; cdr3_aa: CASSFSGKNIQYF
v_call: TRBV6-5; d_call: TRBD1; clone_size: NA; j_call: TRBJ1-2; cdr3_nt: TGTGCCAGCAGTTACCGGGGGACAGGGAACTATGGCTACACCTTC; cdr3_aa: CASSYRGTGNYGYTF
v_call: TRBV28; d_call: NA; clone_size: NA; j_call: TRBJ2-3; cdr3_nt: TGTGCCAGCAGCGGCGGGGTCCGGGCGCTAGATACGCAGTATTTT; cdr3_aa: CASSGGVRALDTQYF
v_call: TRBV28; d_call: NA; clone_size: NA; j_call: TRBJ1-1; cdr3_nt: TGTGCCAGCAGTTTACCCCTAACGGGAAGGGCTTTCTTT; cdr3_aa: CASSLPLTGRAFF
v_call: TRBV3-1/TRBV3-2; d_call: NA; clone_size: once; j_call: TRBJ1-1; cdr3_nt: TGTGCCAGCAGCCAAGGTCTTTCACGGGCTTTCTTT; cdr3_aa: CASSQGLSRAFF